This TCR beta chain emerged from a study of blood T cell repertoires in COVID-19. Data came from immunoSEQ multiplex PCR; TCRdb stores just in-frame clones and leaves some out. The sample carries 250,000 to 300,000 clones, 75% to 90% recorded once. The receptor was derived from a woman between 35 and 50 years old who had recovered from COVID-19. The sequenced sample consisted of peripheral blood.

The CDR3 DNA reads TGCGCCAGCAGCCAAGAAAGGGGCGGGGGGGCCAGTCATGTCCAAGAGACCCAGTACTTC. This translates into CASSQERGGGASHVQETQYF. The chain joins TRBV4-3 to TRBJ2-5; 9 nucleotides align to TRBD2. V lost 0 bases to trimming and J lost 1 base; unmatched junction nucleotides: 15. This CDR3 is 20 amino acids long. Germline lookup yields CDR1 LGHNA and CDR2 YSLEER.